A selection of T cell receptor beta chains follows, all from one sample in a study of blood T cell repertoires in COVID-19. Profiled with immunoSEQ multiplex PCR; TCRdb holds only in-frame clones, not every one. This table holds some 370,000 clones, about 90% found once. What was sequenced was peripheral blood. The receptors were sampled from a man aged 35 to 55 with acute or convalescent COVID-19. CDR3s leave out the opening cysteine and the closing phenylalanine or tryptophan. D genes are given only for firm matches.

d_call: TRBD2
cdr3_length: 13
j_call: TRBJ2-7
v_call: TRBV27
cdr3_aa: ASSLLREVGNEQY

d_call: -
cdr3_length: 11
j_call: TRBJ2-3
v_call: TRBV29-1
cdr3_aa: SVEEDRTYTQY

d_call: -
cdr3_length: 11
j_call: TRBJ1-2
v_call: TRBV7-9
cdr3_aa: ASSLGSGDGYT

d_call: TRBD1
cdr3_length: 17
j_call: TRBJ1-6
v_call: TRBV28
cdr3_aa: ASSSSGTGGNSYNSPLH

d_call: TRBD1
cdr3_length: 13
j_call: TRBJ1-4
v_call: TRBV28
cdr3_aa: ASSSGQGRNEKLF

d_call: -
cdr3_length: 15
j_call: TRBJ2-3
v_call: TRBV7-9
cdr3_aa: ASSFGIGLVGGDTQY

d_call: TRBD1
cdr3_length: 14
j_call: TRBJ1-2
v_call: TRBV30
cdr3_aa: AWSGLRDRPSMGYT

d_call: -
cdr3_length: 13
j_call: TRBJ1-2
v_call: TRBV4-2
cdr3_aa: ASSPRPGANYGYT

d_call: TRBD1
cdr3_length: 16
j_call: TRBJ2-7
v_call: TRBV27
cdr3_aa: ASSLAFRGPAVPYEQY

d_call: TRBD1
cdr3_length: 10
j_call: TRBJ2-7
v_call: TRBV29-1
cdr3_aa: SVGQGVYEQY

d_call: -
cdr3_length: 13
j_call: TRBJ2-7
v_call: TRBV21-1
cdr3_aa: ASSPQGRPSYEQY

d_call: -
cdr3_length: 9
j_call: TRBJ1-2
v_call: TRBV12-3/TRBV12-4
cdr3_aa: ASKGLQGYT

d_call: -
cdr3_length: 11
j_call: TRBJ1-1
v_call: TRBV4-1
cdr3_aa: ASRPTGRTEAF

d_call: -
cdr3_length: 13
j_call: TRBJ1-2
v_call: TRBV28
cdr3_aa: ASSLVQGTNYGYT

d_call: TRBD1
cdr3_length: 14
j_call: TRBJ1-2
v_call: TRBV12-5
cdr3_aa: ASGLALTGSNYGYT

d_call: -
cdr3_length: 11
j_call: TRBJ2-7
v_call: TRBV4-2
cdr3_aa: ASSRDSSYEQY

d_call: TRBD2
cdr3_length: 13
j_call: TRBJ2-7
v_call: TRBV12-5
cdr3_aa: ASGPGAGVSYEQY

d_call: -
cdr3_length: 13
j_call: TRBJ1-5
v_call: TRBV27
cdr3_aa: ASSTAGTLYQPQH

d_call: TRBD1
cdr3_length: 14
j_call: TRBJ1-2
v_call: TRBV27
cdr3_aa: ASSSIRGQVRYGYT

d_call: -
cdr3_length: 12
j_call: TRBJ1-6
v_call: TRBV4-1
cdr3_aa: ASSHALRASPLH

d_call: TRBD1
cdr3_length: 13
j_call: TRBJ1-1
v_call: TRBV4-1
cdr3_aa: ASSQGQGPHTEAF

d_call: -
cdr3_length: 20
j_call: TRBJ1-5
v_call: TRBV10-3
cdr3_aa: AIFPREERAGEGYYSNQPQH

d_call: -
cdr3_length: 13
j_call: TRBJ1-3
v_call: TRBV24-1
cdr3_aa: ATSEPGDSGNTIY

d_call: -
cdr3_length: 11
j_call: TRBJ2-1
v_call: TRBV27
cdr3_aa: ASSPNPRSEQF

d_call: -
cdr3_length: 13
j_call: TRBJ2-7
v_call: TRBV6-2/TRBV6-3
cdr3_aa: ASSYGQGLGPRGW

d_call: TRBD2
cdr3_length: 13
j_call: TRBJ2-1
v_call: TRBV18
cdr3_aa: ASSPGLAGSNEQF

d_call: TRBD1
cdr3_length: 13
j_call: TRBJ1-1
v_call: TRBV27
cdr3_aa: ASSWDRGRYTEAF

d_call: TRBD1
cdr3_length: 15
j_call: TRBJ1-5
v_call: TRBV28
cdr3_aa: ASSLRQGSSRYQPQH

d_call: -
cdr3_length: 12
j_call: TRBJ1-2
v_call: TRBV13
cdr3_aa: ASSLGPGRNGYT

d_call: -
cdr3_length: 10
j_call: TRBJ2-1
v_call: TRBV5-1
cdr3_aa: ASSLVLNEQF

d_call: -
cdr3_length: 13
j_call: TRBJ1-4
v_call: TRBV24-1
cdr3_aa: ATSGGGATNEKLF